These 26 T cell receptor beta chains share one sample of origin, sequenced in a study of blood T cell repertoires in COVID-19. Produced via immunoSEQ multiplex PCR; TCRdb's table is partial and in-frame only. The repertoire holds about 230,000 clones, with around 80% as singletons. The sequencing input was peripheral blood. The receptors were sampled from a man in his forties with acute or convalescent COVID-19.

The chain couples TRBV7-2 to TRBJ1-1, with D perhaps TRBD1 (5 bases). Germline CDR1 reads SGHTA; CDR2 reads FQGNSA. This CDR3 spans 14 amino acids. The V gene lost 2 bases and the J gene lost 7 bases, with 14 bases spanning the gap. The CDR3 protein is CASSLSRQGFEAFF. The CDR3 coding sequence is TGTGCCAGCAGCTTAAGTCGGCAGGGCTTTGAAGCTTTCTTT. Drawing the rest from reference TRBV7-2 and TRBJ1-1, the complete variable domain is GAGVSQSPSNKVTEKGKDVELRCDPISGHTALYWYRQSLGQGLEFLIYFQGNSAPDKSGLPSDRFSAERTGGSVSTLTIQRTQQEDSAVYLCASSLSRQGFEAFFGQGTRLTVV.

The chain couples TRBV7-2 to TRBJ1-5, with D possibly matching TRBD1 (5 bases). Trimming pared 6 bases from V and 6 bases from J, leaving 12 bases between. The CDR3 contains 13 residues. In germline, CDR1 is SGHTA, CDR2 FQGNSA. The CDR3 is CASSQRGGQPQHF. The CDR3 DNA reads TGTGCCAGCAGTCAGAGGGGAGGTCAGCCCCAGCATTTT.

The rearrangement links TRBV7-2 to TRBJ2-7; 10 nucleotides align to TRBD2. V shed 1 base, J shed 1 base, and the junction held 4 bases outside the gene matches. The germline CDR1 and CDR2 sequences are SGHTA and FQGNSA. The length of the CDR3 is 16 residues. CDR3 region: CASSLGPSGSSYEQYF. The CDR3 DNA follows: TGTGCCAGCAGCTTAGGTCCTAGCGGGAGTTCCTACGAGCAGTACTTC.

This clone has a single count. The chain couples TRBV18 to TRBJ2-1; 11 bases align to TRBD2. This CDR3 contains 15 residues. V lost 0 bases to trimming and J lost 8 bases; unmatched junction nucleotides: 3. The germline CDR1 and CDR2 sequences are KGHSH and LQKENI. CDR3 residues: CASSPPSGRAHEQFF. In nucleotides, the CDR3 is TGTGCCAGCTCACCACCTAGCGGGAGGGCCCATGAGCAGTTCTTC.

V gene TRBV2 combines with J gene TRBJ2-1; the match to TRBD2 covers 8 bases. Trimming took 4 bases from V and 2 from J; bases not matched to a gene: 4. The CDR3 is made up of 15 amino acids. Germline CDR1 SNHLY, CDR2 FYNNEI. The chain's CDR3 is CASSASGRTYNEQFF. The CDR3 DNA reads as TGTGCCAGCAGTGCCAGCGGGAGAACCTACAATGAGCAGTTCTTC.

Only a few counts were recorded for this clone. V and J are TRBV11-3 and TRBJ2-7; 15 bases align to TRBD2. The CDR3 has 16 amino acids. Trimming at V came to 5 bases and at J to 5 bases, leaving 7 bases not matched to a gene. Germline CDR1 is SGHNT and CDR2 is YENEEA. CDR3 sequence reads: CASSKGTSGRTDEQYF. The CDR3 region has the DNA TGTGCCAGCAGCAAAGGGACTAGCGGGAGGACCGACGAGCAGTACTTC.

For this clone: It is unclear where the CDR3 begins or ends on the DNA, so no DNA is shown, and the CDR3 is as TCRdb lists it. The CDR3: CASSSSGQGREGYTF. The chain recombines TRBV28 with TRBJ1-2; TRBD1 is the table's D call, not checked against the DNA. The germline gives CDR1 MDHEN, CDR2 SYDVKM. The CDR3 length equals 15 residues, ends included.

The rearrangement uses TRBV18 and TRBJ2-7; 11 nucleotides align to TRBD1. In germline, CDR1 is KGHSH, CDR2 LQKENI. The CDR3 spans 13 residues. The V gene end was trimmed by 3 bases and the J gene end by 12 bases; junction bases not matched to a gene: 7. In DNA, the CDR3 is TGTGCCAGCTCACCCTCATGGGGACAGGGGGTGTACTTC. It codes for CASSPSWGQGVYF.

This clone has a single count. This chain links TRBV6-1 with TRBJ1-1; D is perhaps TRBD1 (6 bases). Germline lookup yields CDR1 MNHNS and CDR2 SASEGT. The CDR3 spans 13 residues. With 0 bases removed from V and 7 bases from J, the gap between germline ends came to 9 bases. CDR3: CASSEAHRVEAFF. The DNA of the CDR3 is TGTGCCAGCAGTGAAGCCCACAGGGTTGAAGCTTTCTTT.

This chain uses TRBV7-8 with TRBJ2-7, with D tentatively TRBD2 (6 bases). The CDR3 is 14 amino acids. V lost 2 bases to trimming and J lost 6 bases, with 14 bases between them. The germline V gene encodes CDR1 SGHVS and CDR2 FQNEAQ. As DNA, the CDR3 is TGTGCCAGCAGCTTAAGGGAGGTCCTCGGCGAGCAGTACTTC. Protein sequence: CASSLREVLGEQYF.

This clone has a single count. The CDR3 region is CASSLLLAGSTDTQYF. The DNA of the CDR3 is TGTGCCAGCAGCCTACTACTAGCGGGGAGCACAGATACGCAGTATTTT. V usage is TRBV7-9 and J usage is TRBJ2-3; 10 nucleotides line up with TRBD2. CDR3 length equals 16 residues. Germline assignment: CDR1 SEHNR and CDR2 FQNEAQ (reference sequence). V was clipped by 5 bases and J by 0 bases; unmatched bases: 5.

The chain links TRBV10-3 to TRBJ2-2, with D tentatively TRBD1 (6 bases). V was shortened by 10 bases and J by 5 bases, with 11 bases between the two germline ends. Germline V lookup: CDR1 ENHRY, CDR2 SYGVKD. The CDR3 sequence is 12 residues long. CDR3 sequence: CASFRGTGELFF. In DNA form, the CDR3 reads TGTGCCAGTTTCAGGGGAACCGGGGAGCTGTTTTTT.

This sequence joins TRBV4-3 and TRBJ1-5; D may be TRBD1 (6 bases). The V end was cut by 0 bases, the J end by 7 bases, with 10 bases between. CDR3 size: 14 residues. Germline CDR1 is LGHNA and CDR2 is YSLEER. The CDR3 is CASSQDQGMQPQHF. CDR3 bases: TGCGCCAGCAGCCAAGATCAGGGGATGCAGCCCCAGCATTTT.

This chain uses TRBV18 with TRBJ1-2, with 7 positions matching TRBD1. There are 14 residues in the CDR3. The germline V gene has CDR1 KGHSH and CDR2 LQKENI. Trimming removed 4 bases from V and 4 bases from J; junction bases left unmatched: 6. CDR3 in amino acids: CASSLGTEIYGYTF. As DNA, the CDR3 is TGTGCCAGCTCACTCGGGACAGAGATCTATGGCTACACCTTC.

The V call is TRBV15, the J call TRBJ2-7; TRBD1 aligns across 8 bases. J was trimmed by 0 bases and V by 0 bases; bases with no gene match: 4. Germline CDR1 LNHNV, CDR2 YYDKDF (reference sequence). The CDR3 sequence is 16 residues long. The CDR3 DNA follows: TGTGCCACCAGCAGAGACCTGACAGGGGACTCCTACGAGCAGTACTTC. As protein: CATSRDLTGDSYEQYF.

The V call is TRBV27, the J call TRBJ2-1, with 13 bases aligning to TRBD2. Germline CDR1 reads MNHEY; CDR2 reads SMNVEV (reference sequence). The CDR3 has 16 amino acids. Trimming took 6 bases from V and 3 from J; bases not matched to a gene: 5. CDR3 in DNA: TGTGCCAGCAGACCGGGACTAGCGGGGTTCTACAATGAGCAGTTCTTC. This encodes CASRPGLAGFYNEQFF.

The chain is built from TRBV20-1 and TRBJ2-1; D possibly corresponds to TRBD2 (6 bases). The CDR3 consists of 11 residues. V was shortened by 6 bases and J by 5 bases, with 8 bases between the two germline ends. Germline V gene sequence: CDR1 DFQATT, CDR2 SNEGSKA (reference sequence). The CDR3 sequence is CSAGRNNEQFF. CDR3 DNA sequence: TGCAGTGCAGGGAGGAACAATGAGCAGTTCTTC.

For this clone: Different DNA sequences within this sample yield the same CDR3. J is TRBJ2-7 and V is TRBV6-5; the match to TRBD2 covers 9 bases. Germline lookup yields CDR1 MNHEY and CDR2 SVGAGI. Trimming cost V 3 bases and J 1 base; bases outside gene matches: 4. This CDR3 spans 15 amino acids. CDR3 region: CASSYGTSGSYEQYF. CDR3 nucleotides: TGTGCCAGCAGTTATGGTACTAGCGGGTCCTACGAGCAGTACTTC.

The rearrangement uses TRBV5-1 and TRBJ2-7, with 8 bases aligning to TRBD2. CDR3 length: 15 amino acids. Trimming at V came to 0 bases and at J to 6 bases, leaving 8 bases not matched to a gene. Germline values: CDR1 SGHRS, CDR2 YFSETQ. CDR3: CASSLVLGLGAEQYF. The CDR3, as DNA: TGCGCCAGCAGCTTGGTACTGGGACTAGGAGCCGAGCAGTACTTC.

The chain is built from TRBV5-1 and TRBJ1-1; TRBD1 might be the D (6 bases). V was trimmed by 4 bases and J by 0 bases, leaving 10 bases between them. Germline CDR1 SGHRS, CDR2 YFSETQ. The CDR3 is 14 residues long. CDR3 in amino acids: CASSHGQLNTEAFF. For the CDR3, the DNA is TGCGCCAGCAGCCACGGACAGTTGAACACTGAAGCTTTCTTT.

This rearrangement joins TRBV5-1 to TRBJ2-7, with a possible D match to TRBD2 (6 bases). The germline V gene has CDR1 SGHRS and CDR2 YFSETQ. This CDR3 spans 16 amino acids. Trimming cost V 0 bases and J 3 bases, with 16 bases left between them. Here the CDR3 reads CASSLAQELAGYEQYF. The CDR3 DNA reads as TGCGCCAGCAGCTTGGCCCAGGAACTAGCTGGCTACGAGCAGTACTTC.

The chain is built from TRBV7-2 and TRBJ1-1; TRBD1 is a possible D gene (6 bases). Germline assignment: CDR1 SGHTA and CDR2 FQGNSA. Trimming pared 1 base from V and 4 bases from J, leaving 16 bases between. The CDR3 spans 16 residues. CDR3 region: CASSLGGGQGSTEAFF. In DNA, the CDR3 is TGTGCCAGCAGCTTAGGGGGGGGTCAGGGGAGCACTGAAGCTTTCTTT. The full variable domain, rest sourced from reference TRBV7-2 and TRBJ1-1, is GAGVSQSPSNKVTEKGKDVELRCDPISGHTALYWYRQSLGQGLEFLIYFQGNSAPDKSGLPSDRFSAERTGGSVSTLTIQRTQQEDSAVYLCASSLGGGQGSTEAFFGQGTRLTVV.

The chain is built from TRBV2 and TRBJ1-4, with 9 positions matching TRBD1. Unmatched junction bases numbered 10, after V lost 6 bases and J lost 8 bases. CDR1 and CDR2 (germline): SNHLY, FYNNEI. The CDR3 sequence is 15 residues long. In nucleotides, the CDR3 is TGTGCCAGCAGCATCCCGGGACAGGGACTGGAAAAACTGTTTTTT. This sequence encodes CASSIPGQGLEKLFF.

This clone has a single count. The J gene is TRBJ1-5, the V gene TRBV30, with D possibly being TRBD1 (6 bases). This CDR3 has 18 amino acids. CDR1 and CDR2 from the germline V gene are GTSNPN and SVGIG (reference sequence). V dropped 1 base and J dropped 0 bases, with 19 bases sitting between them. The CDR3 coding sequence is TGTGCCTGGAGTGGTGTCAGGGGTCGAGGATATAGCAATCAGCCCCAGCATTTT. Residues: CAWSGVRGRGYSNQPQHF.

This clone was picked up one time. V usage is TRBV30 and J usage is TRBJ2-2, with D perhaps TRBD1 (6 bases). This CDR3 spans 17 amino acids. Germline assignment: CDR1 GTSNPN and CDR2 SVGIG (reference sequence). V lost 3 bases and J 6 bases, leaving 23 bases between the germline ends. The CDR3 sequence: CAWRKTGYLGQSGELFF. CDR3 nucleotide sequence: TGTGCCTGGAGGAAAACAGGGTATTTAGGGCAATCCGGGGAGCTGTTTTTT.

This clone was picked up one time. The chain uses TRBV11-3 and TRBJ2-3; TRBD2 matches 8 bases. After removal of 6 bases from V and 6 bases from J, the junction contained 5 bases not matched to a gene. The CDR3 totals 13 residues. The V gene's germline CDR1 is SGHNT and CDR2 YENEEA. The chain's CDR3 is CASSPRLADTQYF. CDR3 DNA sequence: TGTGCCAGCAGTCCTCGACTAGCGGATACGCAGTATTTT.